This record concerns one T cell receptor beta chain sequence. The antigen remains unidentified. The sample comes from a study of CD8+CD57+ T cells in acquired aplastic anemia. Study context: DNA recovered from sorted CD4+ and CD8+ cells had a mean of about 3 ug.

The CDR3 runs to 16 residues. Germline trimming cut 6 bases from V and 7 bases from J; bases unmatched to any gene: 14. Germline V gene lookup returns CDR1 LNHNV and CDR2 YYDKDF (reference sequence). TCR beta VDJ and CDR3 profiles were obtained from a genomic DNA template. TCRdb re-analysed the reads in MiXCR, keeping a single row per CDR3 protein. The repertoire has over 45,000 distinct CDR3 sequences, approximately 72% of them found once; the top ten carry around 36%. The study, taken as a whole, reports: Common to patients and controls were approximately 30 CD8+ CDR3 sequences.

The V and J genes are TRBV15 and TRBJ2-1; 8 nucleotides line up with TRBD2. The sample comprised sorted CD4+, CD8+, or CD8+CD57+ T cells (not recorded which) from PBMCs. This clonotype originated in a human donor in good health, serving as a control. The CDR3 loop is CATSFPTGGLGNEQFF. The CDR3 coding sequence is TGTGCCACCAGTTTCCCCACGGGAGGGCTTGGTAATGAGCAGTTCTTC.